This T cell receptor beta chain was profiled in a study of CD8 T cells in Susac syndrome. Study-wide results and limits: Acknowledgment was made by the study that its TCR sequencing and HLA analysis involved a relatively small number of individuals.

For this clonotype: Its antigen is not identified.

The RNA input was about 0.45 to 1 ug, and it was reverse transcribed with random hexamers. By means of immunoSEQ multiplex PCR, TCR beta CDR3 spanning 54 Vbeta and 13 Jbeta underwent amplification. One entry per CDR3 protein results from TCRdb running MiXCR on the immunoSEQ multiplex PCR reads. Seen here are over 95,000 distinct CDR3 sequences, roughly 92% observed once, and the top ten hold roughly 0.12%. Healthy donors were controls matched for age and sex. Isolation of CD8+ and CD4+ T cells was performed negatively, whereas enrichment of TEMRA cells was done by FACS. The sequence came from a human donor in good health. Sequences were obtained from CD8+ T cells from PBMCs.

CDR3 sequence reads: CASRPSYRGSSWGTEAFF. DNA for the CDR3: TGTGCCAGCAGACCTAGTTACAGGGGATCCTCATGGGGGACTGAAGCTTTCTTT. This chain links TRBV7-9 with TRBJ1-1; TRBD1 aligns across 7 bases. With V trimmed by 6 bases and J by 5 bases, 21 bases remained unmatched. Germline V CDR1 and CDR2: SEHNR, FQNEAQ (reference sequence). The CDR3 is 18 residues long.